The 29 T cell receptor beta chains listed next were all sequenced from one sample in a study of blood T cell repertoires in COVID-19. TCRdb's table, derived via immunoSEQ multiplex PCR, lists solely in-frame clones and lacks some. Of under 250,000 clones in the sample, around 80% were seen once. What was sequenced was peripheral blood. Receptors originate from a woman aged 18-29 years with acute or convalescent COVID-19.

The V gene is TRBV28, the J gene TRBJ2-7, with 11 bases fitting TRBD2. Trimming took 5 bases from V and 3 from J; bases not matched to a gene: 6. The CDR3 spans 15 residues. Germline-derived CDR1 and CDR2 are MDHEN and SYDVKM. The CDR3 nucleotides read TGTGCCAGCAGTGTTCCGGGACTAGCGGTCTACGAGCAGTACTTC. This translates into CASSVPGLAVYEQYF.

The gene calls are TRBV7-9 and TRBJ2-1, with 9 bases that match TRBD2. V shed 1 base, J shed 8 bases, and the junction held 15 bases outside the gene matches. The CDR3 covers 18 residues. Germline-derived CDR1 and CDR2 are SEHNR and FQNEAQ (reference sequence). CDR3 residues: CASSLGWYSGSVGHEQFF. In DNA, the CDR3 is TGTGCCAGCAGCTTAGGATGGTATAGCGGGAGCGTGGGCCATGAGCAGTTCTTC.

The chain recombines TRBV11-2 with TRBJ2-6; possibly TRBD2 for D (5 bases). V was pared by 3 bases and J by 2 bases, with 8 bases between. Germline CDR1 is SGHAT and CDR2 is FQNNGV. The CDR3 is 15 amino acids. CDR3 sequence reads: CASSFVGTGANVLTF. For the CDR3, the DNA is TGTGCCAGCAGCTTCGTCGGGACTGGGGCCAACGTCCTGACTTTC.

This clone was seen only once. Written as DNA, the CDR3 is TGTGCCAACCCCGGGACAGGGGGCGAGGTGGGGTCACCCCTCCACTTT. Its protein product is CANPGTGGEVGSPLHF. The genes are TRBV3-1 (or the pseudogene TRBV3-2) and TRBJ1-6; 12 nucleotides agree with TRBD1. With 10 bases clipped from V and 10 bases from J, the junction kept 14 bases outside the gene matches. Looked up from germline, CDR1 is LGHDT and CDR2 is YNNKEL (reference sequence). CDR3 length: 16 amino acids.

J is TRBJ2-7 and V is TRBV2; TRBD2 aligns across 7 bases. Trimming took 0 bases from V and 2 from J; bases not matched to a gene: 7. Germline V gene data show CDR1 as SNHLY and CDR2 as FYNNEI. The CDR3 covers 16 residues. CDR3 sequence reads: CASSEAGGMGTYEQYF. CDR3 in DNA: TGTGCCAGCAGTGAAGCGGGGGGGATGGGTACCTACGAGCAGTACTTC.

J is TRBJ2-7 and V is TRBV5-1, with D possibly matching TRBD2 (6 bases). The CDR3 extends over 17 amino acids. Per germline, CDR1 SGHRS and CDR2 YFSETQ. V was shortened by 0 bases and J by 2 bases, with 18 bases between the two germline ends. DNA for the CDR3: TGCGCCAGCAGCTTGGTTCAAGGAGGGGCCCTAACCTACGAGCAGTACTTC. The encoded protein is CASSLVQGGALTYEQYF.

This clone has more than one count but fewer than ten. The V call is TRBV7-9, the J call TRBJ1-1; 7 bases are shared with TRBD1. V gave up 5 bases and J gave up 7 bases; unmatched junction bases: 13. In germline, CDR1 is SEHNR, CDR2 FQNEAQ (reference sequence). CDR3 size: 15 residues. CDR3 DNA: TGTGCCAGCAGCCAGAGAACGGACAGGAGAAATGAAGCTTTCTTT. This encodes CASSQRTDRRNEAFF.

This chain joins TRBV6-6 and TRBJ2-3; 9 bases line up with TRBD1. The CDR3 contains 14 residues. V shed 8 bases and J 2 bases; nucleotides not matched to a gene: 5. Looked up from germline, CDR1 is MNHNY and CDR2 is SVGAGI (reference sequence). CDR3 nucleotide sequence: TGTGCCAGCGGGGGGACAGGGAACACAGATACGCAGTATTTT. Its protein is CASGGTGNTDTQYF.

In its sample, this clone was seen once. The chain links TRBV19 to TRBJ2-7, with 9 bases lining up with TRBD1. J lost 6 bases, V lost 7 bases, and 10 bases had no gene match. The CDR3 has 14 amino acids. Germline CDR1 is LNHDA and CDR2 is SQIVND (reference sequence). CDR3 region: CASKRDHRGREQYF. The CDR3 DNA is TGTGCCAGTAAAAGGGACCACAGGGGGCGCGAGCAGTACTTC.

The chain combines TRBV18 with TRBJ2-7; D might be TRBD1 (6 bases). In germline, CDR1 is KGHSH, CDR2 LQKENI. CDR3 length: 14 residues. Trimming removed 2 bases from V and 7 bases from J, with 15 bases in between. CDR3 sequence (DNA): TGTGCCAGCTCACCAACGACAGGAACGGGGGAGCAGTACTTC. Residues: CASSPTTGTGEQYF.

The rearrangement joins TRBV3-1 (or the pseudogene TRBV3-2) to TRBJ2-2; the D gene is possibly TRBD2 (6 bases). The V end was cut by 1 base, the J end by 0 bases, with 6 bases between. Germline V gene sequence: CDR1 LGHDT, CDR2 YNNKEL (reference sequence). The CDR3 runs to 15 residues. The CDR3 protein is CASSQGLANTGELFF. The CDR3 DNA is TGTGCCAGCAGCCAAGGACTAGCGAACACCGGGGAGCTGTTTTTT.

The chain employs TRBV27 and TRBJ1-5, with a weak D call TRBD1 (5 bases). The CDR3 is 14 amino acids. CDR1 is MNHEY and CDR2 is SMNVEV in the germline V gene (reference sequence). Trimming left V 5 bases short and J 4 bases short, with 12 bases between. This CDR3 is CASSPQGANQPQHF. CDR3 in DNA: TGTGCCAGCAGTCCGCAGGGTGCGAATCAGCCCCAGCATTTT.

The CDR3 protein is CASSFRGGRGAFF. CDR3 DNA sequence: TGTGCCAGCAGCTTTAGGGGAGGCAGAGGAGCTTTCTTT. V and J are TRBV13 and TRBJ1-1; weak D call: TRBD1 (5 bases). V was pared by 3 bases and J by 10 bases, with 15 bases between. This CDR3 is 13 amino acids long. CDR1 is PRHDT and CDR2 is FYEKMQ in the germline V gene (reference sequence).

The chain uses TRBV19 and TRBJ2-6; a weak D match, TRBD1 (5 bases). Germline CDR1 LNHDA, CDR2 SQIVND (reference sequence). The CDR3 is made up of 14 amino acids. Trimming shortened V by 6 bases and J by 4 bases, and 10 bases separated the two germline ends. CDR3 loop: CASSAGLGANVLTF. In nucleotides, the CDR3 is TGTGCCAGTAGCGCAGGGTTAGGGGCCAACGTCCTGACTTTC.

The chain has TRBV13 and TRBJ1-6; D not certain. This CDR3 region has 16 residues. Germline lookup yields CDR1 PRHDT and CDR2 FYEKMQ (reference sequence). The V end lost 2 bases, the J end lost 0 bases, and 8 bases lay between the germline ends. CDR3 bases: TGTGCCAGCAGCTTATGGCGGAACTCCTATAATTCACCCCTCCACTTT. As protein: CASSLWRNSYNSPLHF.

The chain carries TRBV3-1 (or the pseudogene TRBV3-2) and TRBJ2-6; maybe TRBD1 (6 bases). The germline V gene has CDR1 LGHDT and CDR2 YNNKEL (reference sequence). The CDR3 sequence is 18 residues long. V lost 4 bases and J 0 bases, leaving 16 bases between the germline ends. This CDR3 is CASSRSRGPLSGANVLTF. DNA of the CDR3: TGTGCCAGCAGCCGTTCCAGGGGACCCCTCTCTGGGGCCAACGTCCTGACTTTC.

V and J are TRBV6-5 and TRBJ1-5, with a possible D match to TRBD1 (6 bases). Germline V gene data show CDR1 as MNHEY and CDR2 as SVGAGI. CDR3 length: 15 residues. V lost 6 bases, J lost 2 bases, and 14 bases lay in between. CDR3 DNA sequence: TGTGCCAGCAGCCTACTTCACAGGGGCAATCAGCCCCAGCATTTT. This translates into CASSLLHRGNQPQHF.

This clone was counted between two and nine times. The V call is TRBV4-3, the J call TRBJ2-3; 11 bases map to TRBD2. CDR1 is LGHNA and CDR2 is YSLEER in the germline V gene. The J segment lost 2 bases and the V segment lost 0 bases, leaving 7 bases of the junction unmatched. The CDR3 extends over 18 amino acids. The CDR3 sequence: CASSQENSGRAFTDTQYF. DNA of the CDR3: TGCGCCAGCAGCCAAGAAAATAGCGGGAGGGCCTTCACAGATACGCAGTATTTT.

The chain recombines TRBV6-5 with TRBJ2-7; D is ambiguous. Trimming shortened V by 5 bases and J by 0 bases, and 8 bases separated the two germline ends. Germline V gene lookup returns CDR1 MNHEY and CDR2 SVGAGI. There are 13 residues in the CDR3. CDR3 DNA: TGTGCCAGCAGTCGCGGAAACTCCTACGAGCAGTACTTC. Protein product: CASSRGNSYEQYF.

The CDR3 sequence is CASSSKSGSYNEQFF. CDR3 DNA sequence: TGTGCCAGCAGCAGTAAGTCAGGCTCCTACAATGAGCAGTTCTTC. The chain couples TRBV7-9 to TRBJ2-1; unclear D gene. This CDR3 is built from 15 residues. CDR1 and CDR2 (germline): SEHNR, FQNEAQ (reference sequence). Trimming cost V 5 bases and J 0 bases, with 11 bases left between them.

This rearrangement joins TRBV4-2 to TRBJ2-2, with 10 bases matching TRBD2. V lost 0 bases and J lost 9; bases outside the gene matches: 13. The CDR3 consists of 18 residues. The germline gives CDR1 LGHNA, CDR2 YNFKEQ. The CDR3 coding sequence is TGTGCCAGCAGCCAAGATCCATTGCCTAGCGGGGGCCCCCGGGAGCTGTTTTTT. Amino acid sequence: CASSQDPLPSGGPRELFF.

This clone has ten or more counts. The chain links TRBV5-1 to TRBJ2-7; D ambiguous. V was shortened by 6 bases and J by 1 base, with 17 bases between the two germline ends. Germline V lookup: CDR1 SGHRS, CDR2 YFSETQ. The CDR3 extends over 15 amino acids. The CDR3 coding sequence is TGCGCCAGCAAGACCCACCCAGACTTATCCTACGAGCAGTACTTC. This encodes CASKTHPDLSYEQYF. The whole variable domain, remainder taken from reference TRBV5-1 and TRBJ2-7, is KAGVTQTPRYLIKTRGQQVTLSCSPISGHRSVSWYQQTPGQGLQFLFEYFSETQRNKGNFPGRFSGRQFSNSRSEMNVSTLELGDSALYLCASKTHPDLSYEQYFGPGTRLTVT.

The V and J genes are TRBV10-1 and TRBJ2-1; possibly TRBD2 for D (5 bases). The ends were cut back, 3 bases at V and 4 bases at J, with 10 bases in the middle. In germline, CDR1 is WNHNN, CDR2 SYGVQD (reference sequence). This CDR3 comprises 14 residues. CDR3 loop: CASSDGVSYNEQFF. The CDR3 bases are TGCGCCAGCAGTGACGGGGTCTCTTACAATGAGCAGTTCTTC.

The sample holds a few counts of this clone. This chain connects TRBV7-6 to TRBJ2-1; 13 bases are a match to TRBD2. Trimming at V came to 0 bases and at J to 5 bases, leaving 1 base not matched to a gene. Germline V gene lookup returns CDR1 SGHVS and CDR2 FNYEAQ. The CDR3 has 16 residues. The CDR3 sequence: CASSLAGTSGNNEQFF. The CDR3 bases are TGTGCCAGCAGCTTAGCCGGGACTAGCGGGAACAATGAGCAGTTCTTC.

This chain connects TRBV11-2 to TRBJ2-7, with a possible D match to TRBD2 (6 bases). V lost 3 bases and J lost 4, with 13 bases in between. The CDR3 runs 14 residues. Germline V gives CDR1 SGHAT, CDR2 FQNNGV. This CDR3 is CASSLAGNIYEQYF. The CDR3 DNA reads as TGTGCCAGCAGCTTGGCGGGAAATATTTACGAGCAGTACTTC.

The chain has TRBV14 and TRBJ1-3; D is ambiguous. The CDR3 runs 15 residues. Germline V gene sequence: CDR1 SGHDN, CDR2 FVKESK. Trimming took off 4 bases at V and 0 bases at J, with 10 bases between the two ends. CDR3 in DNA: TGTGCCAGCAGCCGTACGGACTACTCTGGAAACACCATATATTTT. Its protein is CASSRTDYSGNTIYF.

The V and J genes are TRBV27 and TRBJ1-1; weak D call: TRBD1 (5 bases). CDR1 and CDR2 (germline): MNHEY, SMNVEV (reference sequence). The CDR3 covers 14 residues. V lost 3 bases to trimming and J lost 5 bases, with 13 bases between them. CDR3 loop: CASSFTGPRTEAFF. CDR3 in DNA: TGTGCCAGCAGTTTCACAGGCCCCCGTACTGAAGCTTTCTTT.

The chain couples TRBV3-1 (or the pseudogene TRBV3-2) to TRBJ2-7; D possibly corresponds to TRBD1 (6 bases). Trimming removed 8 bases from V and 0 bases from J, with 17 bases in between. The CDR3 runs 15 residues. Germline CDR1 and CDR2: LGHDT and YNNKEL (reference sequence). CDR3 in amino acids: CASGFHDRFSYEQYF. The DNA of the CDR3 is TGTGCCAGCGGTTTCCATGACAGGTTCTCCTACGAGCAGTACTTC.

The chain couples TRBV6-1 to TRBJ1-6; D is uncertain. Germline V CDR1 and CDR2: MNHNS, SASEGT. This CDR3 spans 14 amino acids. Between the trimmed V and J ends, which lost 1 base and 9 bases, there was a span of 10 bases. The CDR3 is CASSEGQVGSPLHF. The CDR3 DNA sequence: TGTGCCAGCAGTGAAGGGCAGGTCGGTTCACCCCTCCACTTT.